This is a list of T cell receptor beta chains from one sample in a study of CD8 T cells in Susac syndrome. One entry per CDR3 protein results from TCRdb running MiXCR on the immunoSEQ multiplex PCR reads. The sample lists tens of thousands of distinct CDR3 sequences; around 94% were seen once. The sample taken for sequencing was CD4+ T cells from PBMCs. The receptor source for this set is a human donor with Susac syndrome. The CDR3 runs from the conserved cysteine through the conserved F or W. The order of the fields is J gene, D gene, clone size, V gene, CDR3 DNA, CDR3 protein. The D gene is left open where the match is weak. Only some rows state a clone size, as once, few, many or a class for expanded clones.

J: TRBJ2-1; D: TRBD2; size: NA; V: TRBV27; DNA: TGTGCCAGCAGTTCCTATAGCGGGGGGGCCTTGAATGAGCAGTTCTTC; CDR3: CASSSYSGGALNEQFF
J: TRBJ2-5; D: NA; size: NA; V: TRBV7-6; DNA: TGTGCCAGCAGCTTAACCAGCTTTCAAGAGACCCAGTACTTC; CDR3: CASSLTSFQETQYF
J: TRBJ2-1; D: TRBD1; size: NA; V: TRBV2; DNA: TGTGCCAGCAGTGTAACCGGGACAGGGAACAATGAGCAGTTCTTC; CDR3: CASSVTGTGNNEQFF
J: TRBJ2-5; D: NA; size: once; V: TRBV20-1; DNA: TGCAGTGCTAGAGACCCGAGGGCCGAGACCCAGTACTTC; CDR3: CSARDPRAETQYF
J: TRBJ1-1; D: NA; size: NA; V: TRBV7-8; DNA: TGTGCCAGCATACCCCAGATGAACACTGAAGCTTTCTTT; CDR3: CASIPQMNTEAFF
J: TRBJ1-3; D: TRBD1; size: NA; V: TRBV4-1; DNA: TGCGCCAGCAGCCAGGACAGGGGTTTTAGAAACACCATATATTTT; CDR3: CASSQDRGFRNTIYF
J: TRBJ2-7; D: NA; size: once; V: TRBV5-1; DNA: TGCGCCAGCAGCTTGACCAAATACGAGCAGTACTTC; CDR3: CASSLTKYEQYF
J: TRBJ2-1; D: TRBD1; size: NA; V: TRBV4-1; DNA: TGCGCCAGCAGCTATACCGGGACAGGGGCACGCGAGCAGTTCTTC; CDR3: CASSYTGTGAREQFF
J: TRBJ1-1; D: TRBD1; size: NA; V: TRBV30; DNA: TGTGCCTGGAGCGATACCGACAGGGGATTGAACACTGAAGCTTTCTTT; CDR3: CAWSDTDRGLNTEAFF
J: TRBJ1-5; D: NA; size: NA; V: TRBV20-1; DNA: TGCAGTGCTAGGGCTCAGGGCTTTAGCAATCAGCCCCAGCATTTT; CDR3: CSARAQGFSNQPQHF
J: TRBJ2-7; D: NA; size: NA; V: TRBV19; DNA: TGTGCCAGTAGTATAGGTTTCGGGCGAGACGAGCAGTACTTC; CDR3: CASSIGFGRDEQYF
J: TRBJ2-7; D: NA; size: NA; V: TRBV12-3/TRBV12-4; DNA: TGTGCCAGCAGCCTGCGTGGCAGGGGCATCGAGCAGTACTTC; CDR3: CASSLRGRGIEQYF
J: TRBJ1-6; D: NA; size: NA; V: TRBV12-3/TRBV12-4; DNA: TGTGCCAGCAGTGAGACAGTGGGGAATTCACCCCTCCACTTT; CDR3: CASSETVGNSPLHF
J: TRBJ2-2; D: NA; size: NA; V: TRBV6-6; DNA: TGTGCCAGCAGTTACTCAGCGGACGGGGAGCTGTTTTTT; CDR3: CASSYSADGELFF
J: TRBJ1-5; D: TRBD1; size: few; V: TRBV6-1; DNA: TGTGCCAGCCGCGACAGGGGGAATCAGCCCCAGCATTTT; CDR3: CASRDRGNQPQHF
J: TRBJ2-7; D: TRBD1; size: NA; V: TRBV4-1; DNA: TGCGCCAGCAGCCAACTGATCCGGGACAGCAGCTACGAGCAGTACTTC; CDR3: CASSQLIRDSSYEQYF
J: TRBJ2-1; D: TRBD1; size: NA; V: TRBV20-1; DNA: TGCAGTGCTCGGGACAGGGATTTCAATGAGCAGTTCTTC; CDR3: CSARDRDFNEQFF
J: TRBJ2-5; D: NA; size: once; V: TRBV7-9; DNA: TGTGCCAGCAGCTTAGACGGGACATCCCAAGAGACCCAGTACTTC; CDR3: CASSLDGTSQETQYF
J: TRBJ1-4; D: TRBD1; size: NA; V: TRBV28; DNA: TGTGCCAGCAGCCGCTACCTGGGACAGGGAGGGGAAAAACTGTTTTTT; CDR3: CASSRYLGQGGEKLFF
J: TRBJ2-1; D: TRBD1; size: NA; V: TRBV10-1; DNA: TGCGCCAGCAGTGAAGGGGACAGGCTATTCAATGAGCAGTTCTTC; CDR3: CASSEGDRLFNEQFF
J: TRBJ1-5; D: NA; size: NA; V: TRBV30; DNA: TGTGCCTGGGGAAGTTCTTTCAATCAGCCCCAGCATTTT; CDR3: CAWGSSFNQPQHF
J: TRBJ2-1; D: TRBD1; size: NA; V: TRBV5-4; DNA: TGTGCCAGCAAATTGACAGGGCACAATGAGCAGTTCTTC; CDR3: CASKLTGHNEQFF
J: TRBJ2-5; D: NA; size: NA; V: TRBV12-3/TRBV12-4; DNA: TGTGCCAGCAGCCCTCTAGGTTCGACCCAGTACTTC; CDR3: CASSPLGSTQYF
J: TRBJ1-1; D: NA; size: NA; V: TRBV6-5; DNA: TGTGCCAGCAGTTACCCCGGGAGGCAGACCACTGAAGCTTTCTTT; CDR3: CASSYPGRQTTEAFF
J: TRBJ1-5; D: NA; size: NA; V: TRBV25-1; DNA: TGTGCCAGCAGTGCTTCGACAGGTGGCGAGGCCCAGCATTTT; CDR3: CASSASTGGEAQHF
J: TRBJ2-3; D: TRBD2; size: NA; V: TRBV4-3; DNA: TGCGCCAGCAGCCAACTACCCGATCTAGCGGGGGGCGCTGATACGCAGTATTTT; CDR3: CASSQLPDLAGGADTQYF
J: TRBJ2-3; D: TRBD2; size: NA; V: TRBV4-3; DNA: TGCGCCAGCAGCCGCCTAGCGGGGGGGACCACAGATACGCAGTATTTT; CDR3: CASSRLAGGTTDTQYF
J: TRBJ1-3; D: TRBD1; size: NA; V: TRBV20-1; DNA: TGCAGTGCTAGACAGGGGGCTGCTGGAAACACCATATATTTT; CDR3: CSARQGAAGNTIYF
J: TRBJ1-2; D: NA; size: NA; V: TRBV5-4; DNA: TGTGCCAGCAGCTTTCCGGACGACGGCTACATTTCCTTC; CDR3: CASSFPDDGYISF
J: TRBJ1-1; D: NA; size: NA; V: TRBV6-1; DNA: TGTGCCAGCAGCACCTCCCCAGGGACACTCCTATCCTTGAACACTGAAGCTTTCTTT; CDR3: CASSTSPGTLLSLNTEAFF
J: TRBJ2-7; D: NA; size: NA; V: TRBV3-1; DNA: TGTGCCAGCAGCTCCCAGAGATACGGCGAGCAGTACTTC; CDR3: CASSSQRYGEQYF
J: TRBJ2-7; D: TRBD1; size: NA; V: TRBV28; DNA: TGTGCCAGCAGCCGACCGGGACAGGGATCCTACGAGCAGTACTTC; CDR3: CASSRPGQGSYEQYF
J: TRBJ1-2; D: NA; size: NA; V: TRBV30; DNA: TGTGCCTGGGGAGGACATGACGCCTACACCTTC; CDR3: CAWGGHDAYTF
J: TRBJ2-7; D: TRBD2; size: NA; V: TRBV20-1; DNA: TGCAGTGCTAGAGGACTAGCGGGGGGTCACCGGTGGTTC; CDR3: CSARGLAGGHRWF
J: TRBJ1-4; D: NA; size: NA; V: TRBV7-6; DNA: TGTGCCAGCAGCCAGCGAGGGGGGGATACGAAACGGCTGTTTTTT; CDR3: CASSQRGGDTKRLFF
J: TRBJ2-4; D: NA; size: NA; V: TRBV3-1; DNA: TGTGCCAGCAGCCAAGATGGTGGCATTCAGTACTTC; CDR3: CASSQDGGIQYF
J: TRBJ1-5; D: NA; size: NA; V: TRBV2; DNA: TGCGCCAGCAGTGATTATCAGGAGAATCAGCCCCAGCATTTT; CDR3: CASSDYQENQPQHF